A selection of T cell receptor beta chains follows, all from one sample in a study of tumour-infiltrating T cells in Burkitt lymphoma. Sequencing was performed with immunoSEQ multiplex PCR; in TCRdb, only in-frame clones are kept and a portion is missing. The profile shows a few thousand clones, roughly 21% of them singletons. The sequenced sample was tumor tissue. The receptors derive from a human donor with Burkitt lymphoma. Both conserved end residues are part of each CDR3. D genes are given only for firm matches. Some rows mark clone size as missing; the rest say once, few, many or name a class of expanded clone.

clone_size j_call v_call d_call cdr3_nt cdr3_aa
. TRBJ2-3 TRBV27 . TGTGCCAGCAAGGTGGCCTTGGGCACAGATACGCAGTATTTT CASKVALGTDTQYF
. TRBJ1-4 TRBV6-5 TRBD1 TGTGCCAGCAGTTACATGTGGACAGGGAATGAAAAACTGTTTTTT CASSYMWTGNEKLFF
few TRBJ2-1 TRBV19 TRBD2 TGTGCCAGTAGGGGAGCGGGACTTTCGGGAAATGAGCAGTTCTTC CASRGAGLSGNEQFF
few TRBJ1-1 TRBV7-2 . TGTGCCAGCAGCCCCGGGACCCAGAACACTGAAGCTTTCTTT CASSPGTQNTEAFF
. TRBJ2-1 TRBV29-1 . TGCAGCTCGCAAAGATGGCAGGGCAGAGGAACCTACAATGAGCAGTTCTTC CSSQRWQGRGTYNEQFF
. TRBJ2-1 TRBV14 . TGTGCCAGCAGCCAAAACAGGGTTGATGAGCAGTTCTTC CASSQNRVDEQFF
. TRBJ2-1 TRBV11-2 TRBD2 TGTGCCAGCAGCCCGACTAGCGGGAGGGCCTGGCCGTTCTTC CASSPTSGRAWPFF
. TRBJ1-1 TRBV29-1 TRBD1 TGCAGCGCCGGGGACAGCCCGAGGGCGAACACTGAAGCTTTCTTT CSAGDSPRANTEAFF
. TRBJ1-1 TRBV28 . TGTGCCAGCAGTTTAACCCCGTACGCCGATGAAGCTTTCTTT CASSLTPYADEAFF
. TRBJ2-3 TRBV4-1 . TGCGCCAGCAGCCGCCTAGGGTCAGATACGCAGTATTTT CASSRLGSDTQYF
. TRBJ2-1 TRBV6-4 TRBD2 TGTGCCAGCAGTCAGGGACTAGCCGATATGTTCTTC CASSQGLADMFF
. TRBJ2-3 TRBV28 . TGTGCCAGCAGTTCCCGCGACGGAGCTAGCACAGATACGCAGTATTTT CASSSRDGASTDTQYF
few TRBJ2-1 TRBV4-3 TRBD2 TGCGCCAGCAGCCAAGATGGTCTAGCGGGAGGCCGGGAGCAGTTCTTC CASSQDGLAGGREQFF
few TRBJ1-1 TRBV11-2 . TGTGCCAGCAGCTTAGACAGGGGAGGGATCACTGAAGCTTTCTTT CASSLDRGGITEAFF
. TRBJ2-7 TRBV6-1 . TGTGCCACCCTTCTAGGCGGGTCAGGCGGTTTCGAGCAGTACTTC CATLLGGSGGFEQYF
. TRBJ1-1 TRBV19 . TGTGCCAGTAGTCGGAAAGGGACACTCGACACTGAAGCTTTCTTT CASSRKGTLDTEAFF
few TRBJ2-1 TRBV7-2 TRBD2 TGTGCCAGCAGCTTAGTCGCTAGCGGGGGGCATGAGCAGTTCTTC CASSLVASGGHEQFF
few TRBJ1-2 TRBV7-9 . TGTGCCAGCAGCTTAGGAGGGGATGGCTACACCTTC CASSLGGDGYTF
few TRBJ1-3 TRBV7-2 . TGTGCCAGCAGCCGATCGGGGGGAGGGTACGGAAACACCATATATTTT CASSRSGGGYGNTIYF
few TRBJ1-2 TRBV7-9 . TGTGCCAGCAGCCGCGACCGGGACCTTTGGGACTACACCTTC CASSRDRDLWDYTF
few TRBJ2-2 TRBV7-9 TRBD2 TGTGCCAGCAGCTTAGGGCCCGGCGGGGGACGGCCCGGGGAGCTGTTTTTT CASSLGPGGGRPGELFF
. TRBJ1-3 TRBV19 . TGTGCCAGTAGCCAGGACAACCAAGTTTTATTATATTTT CASSQDNQVLLYF
. TRBJ2-5 TRBV29-1 . TGCAGCCCCTCGGGACCACAAGAGACCCAGTACTTC CSPSGPQETQYF
. TRBJ1-5 TRBV6-1 . TGTGCCAGCAGACTGACCGTCCGTAGCAATCAGCCCCAGCATTTT CASRLTVRSNQPQHF
few TRBJ1-1 TRBV4-1 . TGCGCCAGCAGCCGGGCACTGAACACTGAAGCTTTCTTT CASSRALNTEAFF
. TRBJ1-4 TRBV2 . TGTGCCAGCAGCGATGTTGATGAAAAACTGTTTTTT CASSDVDEKLFF
. TRBJ2-7 TRBV5-1 . TGCGCCAGCAGGGGTTACCCCGGGACACTCCTCTCCTACGAGCAGTACTTC CASRGYPGTLLSYEQYF
. TRBJ2-2 TRBV19 TRBD2 TGTGCCAGTAGTACCCATAGGGGACTAGCGGGAGTTACCGGGGAGCTGTTTTTT CASSTHRGLAGVTGELFF
. TRBJ2-3 TRBV6-1 . TGTGCCAGCAGGGGTAGCACAGATACGCAGTATTTT CASRGSTDTQYF
. TRBJ2-2 TRBV6-5 . TGTGCCAGCAGTTCAGGGAACACCGGGGAGCTGTTTTTT CASSSGNTGELFF
few TRBJ2-6 TRBV7-2 . TGTGCCAGCAGCAGACAGCCCCAAACTGGGGCCAACGTCCTGACTTTC CASSRQPQTGANVLTF
. TRBJ1-5 TRBV28 . TGTGCCAGCAGTTCTCCCAGAATCAGGTCAACCTCTGGTGGCAATCAGCCCCAGCATTTT CASSSPRIRSTSGGNQPQHF
few TRBJ2-7 TRBV6-5 TRBD1 TGTGCCAGCAGTTGGGGACAGGGAAGCTACGAGCAGTACTTC CASSWGQGSYEQYF
. TRBJ2-3 TRBV5-6 . TGTGCCAGCAGCTTCGCGAATACGCAGTATTTT CASSFANTQYF
few TRBJ1-1 TRBV7-8 . TGTGCCAGCAGCTTGCGCCGTACAGGGTGGGACACTGAAGCTTTCTTT CASSLRRTGWDTEAFF
. TRBJ1-2 TRBV9 TRBD1 TGTGCCAGCAGCGTAGGAGACAGGGGGGGCTACACCTTC CASSVGDRGGYTF
. TRBJ2-7 TRBV27 TRBD1 TGTGCCAGCAGTCCAGGGGGCTCCTACGAGCAGTACTTC CASSPGGSYEQYF
few TRBJ2-3 TRBV2 . TGTGCCAGCAGTGGGCAGGGGAGTACAGATACGCAGTATTTT CASSGQGSTDTQYF
few TRBJ2-7 TRBV5-8 TRBD1 TGTGCCAGCAGCATTAATGGGGGACAGGGCTCCTACGAGCAGTACTTC CASSINGGQGSYEQYF
. TRBJ1-4 TRBV7-9 . TGTGCCAGCAGCCCCGGGGGCAGGGATAAGTTCGGCAAAGAAAAACTGTTTTTT CASSPGGRDKFGKEKLFF
few TRBJ1-2 TRBV4-1 . TGCGCCAGCAGCCACAGGGTTATTAAGTATGGCTACACCTTC CASSHRVIKYGYTF
once TRBJ2-7 TRBV19 . TGTGCCAGTAGCTCGGGATCGGGCAGCACCTACGAGCAGTACTTC CASSSGSGSTYEQYF
few TRBJ1-2 TRBV4-1 . TGCGCCAGCAGGAGGACTTCCGGGGAAGCTAACTATGGCTACACCTTC CASRRTSGEANYGYTF
. TRBJ1-5 TRBV6-5 . TGTGCCAGTACAAGGTCCCTGAATCAGCCCCAGCATTTT CASTRSLNQPQHF
few TRBJ1-5 TRBV9 TRBD1 TGTGCCAGCAGTAGACAGGGGAATCAGCCCCAGCATTTT CASSRQGNQPQHF
. TRBJ1-5 TRBV15 . TGTGCCACCAGCGATCCCTTAAAATTCCGGGGGGCCCAGCATTTT CATSDPLKFRGAQHF
few TRBJ2-1 TRBV5-1 TRBD2 TGCGCCAGCAGCCCGGGAGGGGCGGTCTCTCTTTGGAGTGAGCAGTTCTTC CASSPGGAVSLWSEQFF
. TRBJ2-1 TRBV5-8 . TGTGCCAGCAGCTTCAGAGCGACAGGTTACAATGAGCAGTTCTTC CASSFRATGYNEQFF
. TRBJ1-5 TRBV6-5 . TGTGCCAGCAGGGGGTACGGTCAGCCCCAGCATTTT CASRGYGQPQHF
few TRBJ1-1 TRBV27 TRBD1 TGTGCCAGCAGTCCCGGGACAGGGGACCCTGAAGCTTTCTTT CASSPGTGDPEAFF
few TRBJ2-2 TRBV25-1 . TGTGCCAGCCAGGGACACGAAAACACCGGGGAGCTGTTTTTT CASQGHENTGELFF
. TRBJ1-1 TRBV5-4 . TGTGCCAGCACCACGATATTGAACACTGAAGCTTTCTTT CASTTILNTEAFF
. TRBJ2-7 TRBV4-3 . TGCGCCAGCAGCCAAGATTGGCGTTCCTACGAGCAGTACTTC CASSQDWRSYEQYF
. TRBJ1-2 TRBV27 . TGTGCCAGCAGTTTAGAACCCCAGGGTGCACGCCTCTATGGCTACACCTTC CASSLEPQGARLYGYTF
. TRBJ1-2 TRBV9 . TGTGCCAGCAGCGTAGGGGCAGATGCTAACTATGGCTACACCTTC CASSVGADANYGYTF